This TCR beta chain emerged from a study of cytomegalovirus exposure and HLA in healthy donors. Study background: About 85 million unique TCRs from HLA-typed donors were held in an early release of data.

The PCR employed 60 Vbeta primers together with 13 Jbeta primers. The repertoire was sequenced with immunoSEQ multiplex PCR; TCRdb's copy has only in-frame clones and lacks some. The table shows 90,000 to 120,000 clones, with around 72% occurring only once. This CDR3 contains 15 residues. The V gene end was trimmed by 0 bases and the J gene end by 3 bases; junction bases not matched to a gene: 0. Germline values: CDR1 SGHDT, CDR2 YYEEEE. Source material: PBMCs. This chain connects TRBV5-6 to TRBJ2-7; 13 bases are a match to TRBD2. This clonotype originated in a middle-aged woman in good health and CMV-seropositive. The CDR3 coding sequence is TGTGCCAGCAGCTTGGGGACTAGCGGGAGCTACGAGCAGTACTTC. Its protein product is CASSLGTSGSYEQYF.